The sequence of this TCR beta chain was determined in a study of T cells after yellow fever vaccination. Background on the study: Preparation of fractions with low cell numbers was performed using SMART-Seq v4 Ultra Low Input.

UMIs and a universal primer site were added when TCR cDNA was made by 5'RACE template switching. TCRdb reprocessed the 5' RACE reads via MiXCR and lists one record per CDR3 protein. This table has hundreds of thousands of distinct CDR3 sequences, about 17% appearing once. This clonotype occurred a few times. The sequence derives from a man between 18 and 29 years old who received the YFV17D yellow fever vaccine. The sequenced sample was PBMCs, obtained before the yellow fever booster vaccination.

This CDR3 reads CASSFFINQPQHF. The CDR3 DNA reads TGTGCCAGCAGCTTTTTTATCAATCAGCCCCAGCATTTT. V usage is TRBV7-8 and J usage is TRBJ1-5; no definite D call. CDR1 SGHVS and CDR2 FQNEAQ come from the germline V gene. The V end lost 3 bases, the J end lost 3 bases, and 6 bases lay between the germline ends. The CDR3 extends over 13 amino acids. Complete variable domain (other parts from reference TRBV7-8 and TRBJ1-5): GAGVSQSPRYKVAKRGQDVALRCDPISGHVSLFWYQQALGQGPEFLTYFQNEAQLDKSGLPSDRFFAERPEGSVSTLKIQRTQQEDSAVYLCASSFFINQPQHFGDGTRLSIL.